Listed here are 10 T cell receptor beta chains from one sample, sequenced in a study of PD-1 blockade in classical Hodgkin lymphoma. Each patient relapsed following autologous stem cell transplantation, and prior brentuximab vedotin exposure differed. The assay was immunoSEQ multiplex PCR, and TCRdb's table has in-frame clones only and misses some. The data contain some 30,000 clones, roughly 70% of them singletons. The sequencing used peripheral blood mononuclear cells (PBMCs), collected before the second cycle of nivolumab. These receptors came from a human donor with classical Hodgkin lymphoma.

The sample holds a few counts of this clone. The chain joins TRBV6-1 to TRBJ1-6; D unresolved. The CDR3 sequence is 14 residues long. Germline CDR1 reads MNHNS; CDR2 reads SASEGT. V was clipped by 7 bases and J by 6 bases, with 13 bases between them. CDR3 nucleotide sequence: TGTGCCAGCACCACAAGGAGCCTTAATTCACCCCTCCACTTT. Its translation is CASTTRSLNSPLHF.

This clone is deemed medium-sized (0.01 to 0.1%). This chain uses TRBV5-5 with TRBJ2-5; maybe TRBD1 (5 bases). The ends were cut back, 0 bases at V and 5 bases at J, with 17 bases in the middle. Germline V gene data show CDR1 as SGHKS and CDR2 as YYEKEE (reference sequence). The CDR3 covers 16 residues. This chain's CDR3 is CASSLEFAAGRETQYF. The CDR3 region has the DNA TGTGCCAGCAGCTTGGAATTTGCGGCAGGGCGGGAGACCCAGTACTTC.

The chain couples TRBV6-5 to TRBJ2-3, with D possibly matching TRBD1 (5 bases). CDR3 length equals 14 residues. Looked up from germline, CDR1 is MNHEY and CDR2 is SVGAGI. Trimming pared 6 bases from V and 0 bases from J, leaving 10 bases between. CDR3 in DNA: TGTGCCAGCAGGGTACAGGAGAGCACAGATACGCAGTATTTT. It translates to CASRVQESTDTQYF.

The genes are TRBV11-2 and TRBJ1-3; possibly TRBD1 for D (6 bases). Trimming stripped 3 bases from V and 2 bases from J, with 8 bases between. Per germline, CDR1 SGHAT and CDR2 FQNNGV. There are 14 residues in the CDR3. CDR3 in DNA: TGTGCCAGCAGCTTTGGGACAACTGGAAACACCATATATTTT. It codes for CASSFGTTGNTIYF.

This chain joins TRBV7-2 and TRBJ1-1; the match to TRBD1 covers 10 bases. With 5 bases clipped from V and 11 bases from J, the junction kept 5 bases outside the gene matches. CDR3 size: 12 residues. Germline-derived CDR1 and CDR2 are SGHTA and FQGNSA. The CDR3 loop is CASSRQGAGAFF. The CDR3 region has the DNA TGTGCCAGCAGCCGACAGGGGGCGGGGGCTTTCTTT.

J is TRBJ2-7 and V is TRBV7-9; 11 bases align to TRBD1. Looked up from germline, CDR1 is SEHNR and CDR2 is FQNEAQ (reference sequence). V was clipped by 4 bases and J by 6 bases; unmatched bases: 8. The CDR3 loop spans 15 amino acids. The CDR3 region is CASSYPRTGGLEQYF. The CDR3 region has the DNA TGTGCCAGCAGCTACCCGAGGACAGGGGGCCTCGAGCAGTACTTC.

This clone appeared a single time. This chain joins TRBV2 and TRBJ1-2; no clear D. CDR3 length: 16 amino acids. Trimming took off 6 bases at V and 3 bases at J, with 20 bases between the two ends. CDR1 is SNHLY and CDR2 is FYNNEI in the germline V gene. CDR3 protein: CASRALNSLKDYGYTF. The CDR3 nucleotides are TGTGCCAGCAGGGCACTTAATTCACTGAAGGACTATGGCTACACCTTC.

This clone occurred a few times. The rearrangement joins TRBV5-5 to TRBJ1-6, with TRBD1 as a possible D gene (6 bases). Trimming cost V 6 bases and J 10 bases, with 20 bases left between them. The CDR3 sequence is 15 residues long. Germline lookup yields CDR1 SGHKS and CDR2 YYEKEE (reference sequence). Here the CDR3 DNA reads TGTGCCAGCACCCCTGTCCGGGACAATCGGTCACCCCTCCACTTT. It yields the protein CASTPVRDNRSPLHF.

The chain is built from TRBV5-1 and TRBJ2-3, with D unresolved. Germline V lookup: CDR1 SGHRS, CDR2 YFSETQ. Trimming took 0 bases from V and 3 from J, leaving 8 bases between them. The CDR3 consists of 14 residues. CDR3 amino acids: CASSLGVGTDTQYF. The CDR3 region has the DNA TGCGCCAGCAGCTTGGGGGTTGGAACAGATACGCAGTATTTT.

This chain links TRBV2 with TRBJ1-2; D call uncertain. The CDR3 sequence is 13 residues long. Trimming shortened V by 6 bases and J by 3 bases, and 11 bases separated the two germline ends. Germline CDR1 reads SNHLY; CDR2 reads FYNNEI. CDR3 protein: CASSPRTDYGYTF. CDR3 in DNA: TGTGCCAGCAGCCCCAGGACCGACTATGGCTACACCTTC.